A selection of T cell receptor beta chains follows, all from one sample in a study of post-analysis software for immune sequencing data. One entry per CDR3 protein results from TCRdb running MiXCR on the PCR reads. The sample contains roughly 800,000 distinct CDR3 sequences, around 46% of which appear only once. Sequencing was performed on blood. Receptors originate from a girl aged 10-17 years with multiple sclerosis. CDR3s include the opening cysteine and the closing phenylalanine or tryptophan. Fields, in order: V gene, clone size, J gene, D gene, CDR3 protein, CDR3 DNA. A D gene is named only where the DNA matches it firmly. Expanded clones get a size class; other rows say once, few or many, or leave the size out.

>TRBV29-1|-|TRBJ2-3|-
CSVEEWWERTDTQYF
TGCAGCGTTGAAGAGTGGTGGGAACGCACAGATACGCAGTATTTT
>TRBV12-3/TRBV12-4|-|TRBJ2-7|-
CASSFVGRIAYEQYF
TGTGCCAGCAGTTTTGTGGGACGAATAGCCTACGAGCAGTACTTC
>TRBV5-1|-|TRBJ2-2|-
CASSLVIFRNTGELFF
TGCGCCAGCAGCTTGGTTATCTTCAGAAACACCGGGGAGCTGTTTTTT
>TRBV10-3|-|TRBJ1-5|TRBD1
CAIPPGTGLYSNQPQHF
TGTGCCATTCCCCCCGGGACAGGGCTATATAGCAATCAGCCCCAGCATTTT
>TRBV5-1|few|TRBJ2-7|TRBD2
CASSQGLAVTYEQYF
TGCGCCAGCAGCCAGGGACTAGCGGTTACCTACGAGCAGTACTTC
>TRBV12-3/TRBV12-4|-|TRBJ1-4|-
CASSLALGSFNEKLFF
TGTGCCAGCAGTTTAGCGCTGGGAAGCTTTAATGAAAAACTGTTTTTT
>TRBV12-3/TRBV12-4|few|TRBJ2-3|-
CASTTKGPRDTQYF
TGTGCCAGCACCACCAAGGGCCCTAGAGATACGCAGTATTTT
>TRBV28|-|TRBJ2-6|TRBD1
CATLRDSAVSGANVLTF
TGTGCCACTTTACGGGACAGCGCTGTCTCTGGGGCCAACGTCCTGACTTTC
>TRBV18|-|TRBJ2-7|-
CASSPRGGPSSYEQYF
TGTGCCAGCTCACCACGAGGGGGTCCTAGCTCCTACGAGCAGTACTTC
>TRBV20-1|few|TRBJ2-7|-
CSANPTRLPTHEQYF
TGCAGTGCTAATCCGACTAGACTCCCAACCCACGAGCAGTACTTC
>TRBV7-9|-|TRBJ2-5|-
CASSLEGRGWYQETQYF
TGTGCCAGCAGCTTAGAAGGAAGGGGGTGGTACCAAGAGACCCAGTACTTC
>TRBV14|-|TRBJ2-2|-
CASSVQVTGELFF
TGTGCCAGCAGCGTACAGGTGACCGGGGAGCTGTTTTTT
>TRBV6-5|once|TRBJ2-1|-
CASSYGGTAVYEQFF
TGTGCCAGCAGTTACGGAGGGACAGCCGTCTACGAGCAGTTCTTC
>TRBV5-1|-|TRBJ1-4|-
CASSWGTGEKLFF
TGCGCCAGCAGCTGGGGGACTGGCGAAAAACTGTTTTTT
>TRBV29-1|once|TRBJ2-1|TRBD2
CSTQQGGRAYNEQFF
TGCAGCACACAACAGGGCGGGAGGGCCTACAATGAGCAGTTCTTC
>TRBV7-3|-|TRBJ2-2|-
CASRKDLPNTGELFF
TGTGCCAGCAGGAAGGACCTCCCGAACACCGGGGAGCTGTTTTTT
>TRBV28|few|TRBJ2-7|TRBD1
CASSRTIDRGDEQYF
TGTGCCAGCAGTCGTACTATTGACAGGGGGGACGAGCAGTACTTC
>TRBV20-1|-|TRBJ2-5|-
CSARDEWEETQYF
TGCAGTGCCCGCGACGAGTGGGAAGAGACCCAGTACTTC
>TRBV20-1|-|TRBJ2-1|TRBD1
CSAHTPGGPVNEQFF
TGCAGTGCCCACACTCCAGGGGGTCCAGTAAATGAGCAGTTCTTC
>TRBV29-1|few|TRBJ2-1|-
CSGNIVANYNEQFF
TGCAGCGGGAATATCGTAGCGAATTACAATGAGCAGTTCTTC
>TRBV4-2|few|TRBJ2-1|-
CARSQERDAYNEQFF
TGTGCCCGCAGCCAAGAGCGAGACGCTTACAATGAGCAGTTCTTC
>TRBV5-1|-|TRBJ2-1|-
CASSFEAAREYEQFF
TGCGCCAGCAGCTTCGAGGCAGCCAGAGAGTATGAGCAGTTCTTC
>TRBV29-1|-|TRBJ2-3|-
CSVNSGAGSTDTQYF
TGCAGCGTCAACTCTGGGGCGGGAAGTACAGATACGCAGTATTTT
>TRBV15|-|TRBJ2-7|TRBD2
CATSRGLAGPYNEQYF
TGTGCCACCAGCAGAGGACTAGCGGGACCTTACAATGAGCAGTACTTC
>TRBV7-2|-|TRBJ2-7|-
CAGSFMGGEQYF
TGTGCCGGCAGCTTTATGGGCGGGGAGCAGTACTTC
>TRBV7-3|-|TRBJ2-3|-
CASSAPGETDTQYF
TGTGCCAGCAGCGCCCCGGGAGAGACAGATACGCAGTATTTT
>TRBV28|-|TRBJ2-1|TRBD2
CASSYMAGGGDEQFF
TGTGCCAGCAGCTATATGGCGGGAGGTGGTGATGAGCAGTTCTTC
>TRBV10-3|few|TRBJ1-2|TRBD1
CAIRRDSDYGYTF
TGTGCCATCAGGCGGGACAGCGACTATGGCTACACCTTC
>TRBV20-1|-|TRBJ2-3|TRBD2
CSARPGTSVDTQYF
TGCAGTGCTAGACCCGGGACTAGCGTAGATACGCAGTATTTT
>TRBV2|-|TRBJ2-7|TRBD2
CASSTLGLSYEQYF
TGTGCCAGCAGTACCCTGGGACTATCTTACGAGCAGTACTTC
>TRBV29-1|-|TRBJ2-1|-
CSVEAREDGERYEQFF
TGCAGCGTTGAGGCCAGGGAGGACGGCGAAAGATATGAGCAGTTCTTC
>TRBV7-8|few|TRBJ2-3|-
CASGRDQEGDTQYF
TGTGCCAGCGGAAGGGACCAGGAGGGAGATACGCAGTATTTT
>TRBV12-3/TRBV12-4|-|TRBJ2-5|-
CASSLEGPKQYF
TGTGCCAGCAGTTTAGAGGGACCCAAGCAGTACTTC
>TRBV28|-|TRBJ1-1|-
CASGGKNTEAFF
TGTGCCAGCGGCGGGAAGAACACTGAAGCTTTCTTT
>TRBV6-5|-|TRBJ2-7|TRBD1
CASSRQGQAAYEQYF
TGTGCCAGCAGTCGACAAGGACAGGCCGCCTACGAGCAGTACTTC
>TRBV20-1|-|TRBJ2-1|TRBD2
CSAPLAGTYNEQFF
TGCAGTGCTCCCCTAGCGGGTACTTACAATGAGCAGTTCTTC
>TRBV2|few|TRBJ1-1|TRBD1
CASTTGMNTEAFF
TGTGCCAGCACGACAGGGATGAACACTGAAGCTTTCTTT
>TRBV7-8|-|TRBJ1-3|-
CASSPGVGNTIYF
TGTGCCAGCAGCCCAGGTGTTGGAAACACCATATATTTT
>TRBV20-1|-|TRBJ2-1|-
CSARDSSGLYNEQFF
TGCAGTGCTAGAGATTCGAGCGGCCTATACAATGAGCAGTTCTTC
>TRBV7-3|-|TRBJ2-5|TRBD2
CASSTSGGLGEQYF
TGTGCCAGCAGTACCTCGGGGGGGTTGGGAGAGCAGTACTTC
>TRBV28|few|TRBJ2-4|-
CASIPAHENIQYF
TGTGCCAGCATCCCGGCCCATGAGAACATTCAGTACTTC
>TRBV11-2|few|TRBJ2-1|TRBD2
CASSPGTSGVYNEQFF
TGTGCCAGCAGCCCGGGGACTAGCGGGGTCTACAATGAGCAGTTCTTC
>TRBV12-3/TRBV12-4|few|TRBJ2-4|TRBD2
CASRLAGEVYF
TGTGCCAGCAGGTTAGCGGGGGAGGTGTACTTC
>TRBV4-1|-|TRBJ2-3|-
CASSPTMVGDTQYF
TGCGCCAGCAGCCCAACAATGGTTGGGGATACGCAGTATTTT
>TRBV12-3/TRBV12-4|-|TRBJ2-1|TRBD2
CASSMGLADPTNEQFF
TGTGCCAGCAGTATGGGACTAGCGGACCCCACCAATGAGCAGTTCTTC
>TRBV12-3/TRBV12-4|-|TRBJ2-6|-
CASRTAGANVLTF
TGTGCCAGCCGGACAGCTGGGGCCAACGTCCTGACTTTC
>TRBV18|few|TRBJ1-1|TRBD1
CASSPAPGQINTEAFF
TGTGCCAGCTCACCAGCGCCGGGACAGATTAACACTGAAGCTTTCTTT
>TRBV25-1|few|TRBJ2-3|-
CASSEGEGPTDTQYF
TGTGCCAGCAGTGAGGGTGAGGGCCCCACAGATACGCAGTATTTT
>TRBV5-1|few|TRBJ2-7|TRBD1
CASSARDSYYEQYF
TGCGCCAGCAGCGCCCGGGACAGCTACTACGAGCAGTACTTC
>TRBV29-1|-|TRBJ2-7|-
CSVEDSPGYEQYF
TGCAGCGTTGAAGATTCCCCAGGCTACGAGCAGTACTTC
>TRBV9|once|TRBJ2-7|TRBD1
CASSRQGKDYEQYF
TGTGCCAGCAGCAGACAGGGAAAAGACTACGAGCAGTACTTC
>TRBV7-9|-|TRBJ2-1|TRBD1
CASSLSDRGSNEQFF
TGTGCCAGCAGCTTATCGGACAGGGGAAGCAATGAGCAGTTCTTC